This is a list of T cell receptor beta chains from one sample in a study of blood T cell repertoires in COVID-19. Produced via immunoSEQ multiplex PCR; TCRdb's table is partial and in-frame only. This sample has 95,000 to 110,000 clones, with about four fifths found just once. Material: peripheral blood. The receptors were gathered from a human donor in a cohort sampled during active COVID-19. Both conserved end residues are part of each CDR3. A D gene is named only where the DNA matches it firmly. Size tells how often a clone was seen (once, few, many) or the class of an expanded clone, and some rows leave it out.

-	TRBD2	TRBV7-8	TRBJ2-7	TGTGCCAGCAGCACGGGACTAGACGGTAGCAATTACGAGCAGTACTTC	CASSTGLDGSNYEQYF
-	TRBD1	TRBV28	TRBJ1-2	TGTGCCAGCGAGGACAGGCCGTATGGCTACACCTTC	CASEDRPYGYTF
-	TRBD1	TRBV28	TRBJ2-3	TGTGCCAGCAGCCTACGGACAGGGCGCCGCACAGATACGCAGTATTTT	CASSLRTGRRTDTQYF
-	-	TRBV7-2	TRBJ1-4	TGTGCCAGCAGCTTAGTTGGCGGAGTGGGTGAAAAACTGTTTTTT	CASSLVGGVGEKLFF
few	-	TRBV4-3	TRBJ2-2	TGCGCCAGCAGCCAAGAGGAGGGGAACACCGGGGAGCTGTTTTTT	CASSQEEGNTGELFF
-	-	TRBV12-3/TRBV12-4	TRBJ1-2	TGTGCCAGCAGTTTATCAGGGTACAGTGGCTACACCTTC	CASSLSGYSGYTF
-	-	TRBV18	TRBJ2-4	TGTGCCACCGAGAATCTACTAGCCAAAAACATTCAGTACTTC	CATENLLAKNIQYF
-	-	TRBV6-5	TRBJ1-1	TGTGCCAGCAGTCTAGACCTGAACACTGAAGCTTTCTTT	CASSLDLNTEAFF
-	TRBD2	TRBV7-8	TRBJ2-4	TGTGCCAGCAGCCCAGGCGGCCGGGGACTAGCGGTTATAGCCAAAAACATTCAGTACTTC	CASSPGGRGLAVIAKNIQYF
once	TRBD1	TRBV30	TRBJ1-1	TGTGCCTGGAGTTTTTCAGGGGGCGCGGCGACTTTCTTT	CAWSFSGGAATFF
-	TRBD2	TRBV4-3	TRBJ2-5	TGCGCCAGCAGCCAAGAAGTAGCGGGAGGGCGTGAGACCCAGTACTTC	CASSQEVAGGRETQYF
-	TRBD2	TRBV7-2	TRBJ2-1	TGTGCCAGCAGCCCAGGACTAGCCTACAATGAGCAGTTCTTC	CASSPGLAYNEQFF
-	-	TRBV5-1	TRBJ2-3	TGCGCCAGCAGCTTGGCTACGGTGGTCAGGACTGGGATAGGCACAGATACGCAGTATTTT	CASSLATVVRTGIGTDTQYF
-	TRBD1	TRBV5-6	TRBJ1-4	TGTGCCAGCAGCTTCGGGACAGGGGCCACTAATGAAAAACTGTTTTTT	CASSFGTGATNEKLFF
-	-	TRBV18	TRBJ1-1	TGTGCCAGCTCACTGCGACAGGATAACACTGAAGCTTTCTTT	CASSLRQDNTEAFF
-	-	TRBV4-3	TRBJ1-2	TGCGCCAGCAGCCAAGATTGGGCAGCTAACTATGGCTACACCTTC	CASSQDWAANYGYTF